Each of the 32 T cell receptor beta chains below was sequenced from the same sample in a study of blood T cell repertoires in COVID-19. Clones were sequenced by immunoSEQ multiplex PCR, and TCRdb holds only the in-frame ones, with some missing. Found here are fewer than 250,000 clones, approximately 83% of them singletons; the top ten hold about 7.4%. Material: peripheral blood. The receptor set was obtained from a woman aged 45-65 years with acute or convalescent COVID-19.

V gene TRBV5-4 combines with J gene TRBJ2-1, with TRBD2 matching over 10 bases. V lost 2 bases to trimming and J lost 9 bases; unmatched junction nucleotides: 5. Germline loops: CDR1 SGHNT, CDR2 YYREEE (reference sequence). CDR3 length: 14 amino acids. DNA of the CDR3: TGTGCCAGCAGCTTAGCGGGGGGGCCCAGTGAGCAGTTCTTC. The encoded protein is CASSLAGGPSEQFF.

The rearrangement uses TRBV4-1 and TRBJ2-7, with a weak D call TRBD1 (6 bases). Trimming shortened V by 4 bases and J by 3 bases, and 16 bases separated the two germline ends. Germline V gene data show CDR1 as MGHRA and CDR2 as YSYEKL. CDR3 length: 15 amino acids. The CDR3 DNA is TGCGCCAGCAGCCTGCAGTTCGGACAGAACTACGAGCAGTACTTC. This encodes CASSLQFGQNYEQYF.

The CDR3 DNA reads as TGTGCCAGCAGCCCCACGGGGAGGGGGTCCTACGAGCAGTACTTC. Its translation: CASSPTGRGSYEQYF. The chain carries TRBV9 and TRBJ2-7, with D possibly TRBD2 on 7 matching bases. The V and J ends lost 4 bases and 1 base respectively, with 15 bases between them. Germline V gene data show CDR1 as SGDLS and CDR2 as YYNGEE. The CDR3 spans 15 residues. Combining the CDR3 with reference TRBV9 and TRBJ2-7 gives the whole variable domain DSGVTQTPKHLITATGQRVTLRCSPRSGDLSVYWYQQSLDQGLQFLIQYYNGEERAKGNILERFSAQQFPDLHSELNLSSLELGDSALYFCASSPTGRGSYEQYFGPGTRLTVT.

The chain recombines TRBV7-3 with TRBJ2-1; the D is unclear. V was trimmed by 0 bases and J by 3 bases, leaving 9 bases between them. The germline CDR1 and CDR2 sequences are SGHTA and FQGTGA. The CDR3 extends over 15 amino acids. Here the CDR3 reads CASSLTTGYYNEQFF. The CDR3 bases are TGTGCCAGCAGCTTAACGACGGGTTACTACAATGAGCAGTTCTTC. The complete variable domain, with remaining parts taken from reference TRBV7-3 and TRBJ2-1, reads GAGVSQTPSNKVTEKGKYVELRCDPISGHTALYWYRQSLGQGPEFLIYFQGTGAADDSGLPNDRFFAVRPEGSVSTLKIQRTERGDSAVYLCASSLTTGYYNEQFFGPGTRLTVL.

The chain has TRBV6-2 or TRBV6-3 and TRBJ2-7, with TRBD1 identical over 7 bases. Germline V CDR1 and CDR2: MNHEY, SVGEGT. Trimming at V came to 2 bases and at J to 3 bases, leaving 13 bases not matched to a gene. This CDR3 has 17 amino acids. This CDR3 reads CASSYVMGDSKYYEQYF. The CDR3 bases are TGTGCCAGCAGTTACGTGATGGGGGACAGCAAGTACTACGAGCAGTACTTC.

This clone was observed a single time. The chain combines TRBV3-1 (or the pseudogene TRBV3-2) with TRBJ2-2, with TRBD1 matching over 10 bases. Losses at the gene ends were 1 base for V and 3 bases for J; bases not matched to a gene: 5. The CDR3 sequence is 17 residues long. Germline CDR1 LGHDT, CDR2 YNNKEL (reference sequence). This CDR3 reads CASSQARTGGYTGELFF. The DNA for the CDR3 is TGTGCCAGCAGCCAAGCGAGGACAGGGGGGTACACCGGGGAGCTGTTTTTT.

The rearrangement joins TRBV28 to TRBJ1-5, with D unclear. Deletions cut 3 bases from V and 5 bases from J, with 11 bases between. Germline CDR1 is MDHEN and CDR2 is SYDVKM. The CDR3 loop spans 14 amino acids. The CDR3 nucleotides are TGTGCCAGCAGTTTTGTCCAGGACTATCAGCCCCAGCATTTT. This gives the protein CASSFVQDYQPQHF.

The gene calls are TRBV5-1 and TRBJ2-5; D remains unclear. The CDR3 runs 13 residues. Trimming left V 4 bases short and J 2 bases short, with 9 bases between. Per the germline V gene, CDR1 is SGHRS and CDR2 is YFSETQ. CDR3 protein: CASSVDAQETQYF. CDR3 sequence (DNA): TGCGCCAGCAGCGTGGACGCGCAAGAGACCCAGTACTTC.

The V gene is TRBV21-1, the J gene TRBJ2-7; the table's TRBD2 call for D was not verified on the DNA. TRBV21-1 is assigned pseudogene status. This CDR3 is built from 17 residues. CDR3 residues: CASSKGWRAGGLYEQYF. CDR3 nucleotide sequence: TGTGCCAGCAGCAAAGGGTGGCGAGCGGGAGGGCTCTACGAGCAGTACTTC.

The rearrangement joins TRBV7-2 to TRBJ2-2, with D uncertain. V lost 7 bases and J lost 6, with 15 bases in between. The CDR3 has 14 amino acids. From germline, CDR1 is SGHTA and CDR2 FQGNSA. In nucleotides, the CDR3 is TGTGCCAGCACGAGTCGGTTCCTTCCCGGGGAGCTGTTTTTT. The encoded protein is CASTSRFLPGELFF.

This clone was found once. The chain employs TRBV7-9 and TRBJ1-1; D possibly corresponds to TRBD1 (6 bases). V lost 2 bases and J lost 3, with 10 bases in between. CDR1 and CDR2 (germline): SEHNR, FQNEAQ (reference sequence). The CDR3 covers 14 residues. The CDR3 DNA is TGTGCCAGCAGCTTAAAAAACAGGGACACTGAAGCTTTCTTT. Amino acids: CASSLKNRDTEAFF.

This chain connects TRBV19 to TRBJ2-3; D gene ambiguous. This CDR3 is 14 amino acids long. Germline V gives CDR1 LNHDA, CDR2 SQIVND (reference sequence). V lost 3 bases to trimming and J lost 2 bases, with 9 bases between them. The chain's CDR3 is CASSIGTYTDTQYF. In DNA, the CDR3 is TGTGCCAGTAGTATTGGTACTTACACAGATACGCAGTATTTT.

The chain recombines TRBV24-1 with TRBJ1-2; 9 positions match TRBD1. V shed 3 bases and J 2 bases; nucleotides not matched to a gene: 3. CDR1 and CDR2 from the germline V gene are KGHDR and SFDVKD. The CDR3 covers 15 residues. The CDR3 DNA sequence: TGTGCCACCAGTGATCGACAGGGGGGGAACTATGGCTACACCTTC. Encoded protein: CATSDRQGGNYGYTF.

The genes are TRBV27 and TRBJ2-6; 9 bases are a match to TRBD1. V trimming: 5 bases; J trimming: 1 base; junction bases outside the gene matches: 9. This CDR3 comprises 18 residues. Looked up from germline, CDR1 is MNHEY and CDR2 is SMNVEV (reference sequence). The DNA of the CDR3 is TGTGCCAGCAGTCCCTACGGACAGGGGCCTTCTGGGGCCAACGTCCTGACTTTC. This codes for CASSPYGQGPSGANVLTF. The full variable domain, in which reference TRBV27 and TRBJ2-6 provide the parts outside the CDR3, is EAQVTQNPRYLITVTGKKLTVTCSQNMNHEYMSWYRQDPGLGLRQIYYSMNVEVTDKGDVPEGYKVSRKEKRNFPLILESPSPNQTSLYFCASSPYGQGPSGANVLTFGAGSRLTVL.

V gene TRBV5-1 combines with J gene TRBJ2-2, with 7 bases aligning to TRBD2. The CDR3 has 14 amino acids. Germline V gives CDR1 SGHRS, CDR2 YFSETQ. With 5 bases clipped from V and 7 bases from J, the junction kept 8 bases outside the gene matches. CDR3 nucleotide sequence: TGCGCCAGCAGAGCGGGATCCTCCGGCGGGGAGCTGTTTTTT. Translation gives CASRAGSSGGELFF.

In the case of this clone: The same CDR3 also results from other DNA sequences found in this sample. V usage is TRBV12-3 or TRBV12-4 and J usage is TRBJ2-3; D is undetermined. The CDR3 runs to 11 residues. Trimming took off 6 bases at V and 7 bases at J, with 8 bases between the two ends. The CDR3 region is CASSPGYTQYF. In DNA form, the CDR3 reads TGTGCCAGCAGCCCAGGATATACGCAGTATTTT.

The chain has TRBV6-1 and TRBJ1-3; D call uncertain. The CDR3 has 15 residues. The ends were cut back, 7 bases at V and 4 bases at J, with 17 bases in the middle. The V gene's germline CDR1 is MNHNS and CDR2 SASEGT. CDR3 residues: CASTPTRETGNTIYF. CDR3 coding DNA: TGTGCCAGCACTCCCACGAGGGAAACCGGAAACACCATATATTTT.

The rearrangement links TRBV30 to TRBJ2-1; 9 bases align to TRBD2. J lost 1 base, V lost 2 bases, and 3 bases had no gene match. The CDR3 totals 15 residues. Germline-derived CDR1 and CDR2 are GTSNPN and SVGIG (reference sequence). The CDR3 bases are TGTGCCTGGAGTTCCCTAGCGGGGTCCTACAATGAGCAGTTCTTC. This encodes CAWSSLAGSYNEQFF.

The chain has TRBV6-1 and TRBJ1-1, with D perhaps matching TRBD1 (6 bases). V dropped 4 bases and J dropped 3 bases, with 18 bases sitting between them. CDR3 size: 16 residues. Germline CDR1 is MNHNS and CDR2 is SASEGT. The CDR3 bases are TGTGCCAGCAGTGGGGGAGGGGGTGGCCATGACACTGAAGCTTTCTTT. It codes for CASSGGGGGHDTEAFF.

This clone was detected only once. The chain combines TRBV7-9 with TRBJ2-7; 8 bases align to TRBD2. Germline CDR1 is SEHNR and CDR2 is FQNEAQ (reference sequence). The CDR3 length is 12 residues. V was pared by 3 bases and J by 6 bases, with 1 base of the junction left unmatched. The CDR3 sequence: CASSFRGGEQYF. The CDR3 region has the DNA TGTGCCAGCAGCTTCCGGGGGGGCGAGCAGTACTTC.

The chain recombines TRBV14 with TRBJ2-1, with 7 bases identical to TRBD2. The V gene's germline CDR1 is SGHDN and CDR2 FVKESK. The CDR3 has 14 amino acids. After removal of 4 bases from V and 0 bases from J, the junction contained 0 bases not matched to a gene. The CDR3 sequence: CASSRTSSYNEQFF. CDR3 DNA sequence: TGTGCCAGCAGCCGGACTAGCTCCTACAATGAGCAGTTCTTC.

The chain carries TRBV4-1 and TRBJ1-1, with 8 bases that match TRBD1. V lost 0 bases, J lost 2 bases, and 5 bases stayed unmatched. The CDR3 covers 16 residues. CDR1 and CDR2 (germline): MGHRA, YSYEKL. The CDR3 region has the DNA TGCGCCAGCAGCCAAGATTTGGGGACAGGTAACACTGAAGCTTTCTTT. Protein: CASSQDLGTGNTEAFF.

The chain couples TRBV27 to TRBJ2-2, with a tentative D call TRBD1 (6 bases). There are 15 residues in the CDR3. Per germline, CDR1 MNHEY and CDR2 SMNVEV (reference sequence). Trimming left V 5 bases short and J 4 bases short, with 14 bases between. As DNA, the CDR3 is TGTGCCAGCAGTAATACAGGGTTGGGCACCGGGGAGCTGTTTTTT. Its translation is CASSNTGLGTGELFF.

This clone was recorded a few times. The rearrangement links TRBV10-3 to TRBJ1-4; 9 bases align to TRBD1. The CDR3 has 12 residues. From germline, CDR1 is ENHRY and CDR2 SYGVKD. The V segment lost 7 bases and the J segment 16 bases; nucleotides outside the gene matches: 10. This CDR3 reads CAINPQGADGFF. CDR3 in DNA: TGTGCCATCAACCCACAGGGGGCGGACGGGTTTTTT.

The J gene is TRBJ1-6, the V gene TRBV18; D uncertain. The CDR3 contains 14 residues. The V end lost 2 bases, the J end lost 8 bases, and 10 bases lay between the germline ends. The germline V gene has CDR1 KGHSH and CDR2 LQKENI. This CDR3 reads CASSPGLGDSPLHF. CDR3 nucleotides: TGTGCCAGCTCACCAGGGTTGGGAGATTCACCCCTCCACTTT.

The rearrangement links TRBV5-1 to TRBJ2-1; a possible D gene is TRBD2 (6 bases). The CDR3 sequence is 15 residues long. Trimming took off 0 bases at V and 9 bases at J, with 16 bases between the two ends. CDR1 SGHRS and CDR2 YFSETQ come from the germline V gene. CDR3 DNA: TGCGCCAGCAGCTTGGTGTCGGGGACTCATACTGAGCAGTTCTTC. This gives the protein CASSLVSGTHTEQFF.

The chain carries TRBV7-8 and TRBJ1-5; 7 bases map to TRBD1. Per germline, CDR1 SGHVS and CDR2 FQNEAQ. V shed 5 bases, J shed 3 bases, and the junction held 4 bases outside the gene matches. The CDR3 length is 14 residues. CDR3 nucleotides: TGTGCCAGCAGCCCCGGGACAGTCAATCAGCCCCAGCATTTT. This sequence encodes CASSPGTVNQPQHF.

The rearrangement links TRBV4-2 to TRBJ2-2, with a weak D call TRBD2 (6 bases). Trimming left V 3 bases short and J 2 bases short, with 10 bases between. This CDR3 comprises 15 residues. The germline CDR1 and CDR2 sequences are LGHNA and YNFKEQ. The chain's CDR3 is CASSQSGYNTGELFF. Written as DNA, the CDR3 is TGTGCCAGCAGCCAGAGCGGGTATAACACCGGGGAGCTGTTTTTT.

The V call is TRBV28, the J call TRBJ1-1; no clear D gene. The CDR3 runs 12 residues. The germline V gene has CDR1 MDHEN and CDR2 SYDVKM. V was pared by 8 bases and J by 4 bases, with 11 bases between. The CDR3 loop reads CASFDTVTEAFF. CDR3 DNA: TGTGCCAGCTTTGACACTGTCACTGAAGCTTTCTTT. Filled out from reference TRBV28 and TRBJ1-1, the complete variable domain reads DVKVTQSSRYLVKRTGEKVFLECVQDMDHENMFWYRQDPGLGLRLIYFSYDVKMKEKGDIPEGYSVSREKKERFSLILESASTNQTSMYLCASFDTVTEAFFGQGTRLTVV.

V and J are TRBV28 and TRBJ1-6, with 9 bases that match TRBD1. After removal of 5 bases from V and 4 bases from J, the junction contained 6 bases not matched to a gene. Germline V gene data show CDR1 as MDHEN and CDR2 as SYDVKM. CDR3 length: 16 residues. The DNA for the CDR3 is TGTGCCAGCAGTCCCTGGACAGGGGTTTATAATTCACCCCTCCACTTT. Translated: CASSPWTGVYNSPLHF.

The J gene is TRBJ1-2, the V gene TRBV30; D remains ambiguous. V lost 3 bases to trimming and J lost 0 bases, with 11 bases between them. This CDR3 has 14 amino acids. CDR1 is GTSNPN and CDR2 is SVGIG in the germline V gene (reference sequence). DNA for the CDR3: TGTGCCTGGAGCGGATACAGTTCTAACTATGGCTACACCTTC. Amino acids: CAWSGYSSNYGYTF.

The chain carries TRBV19 and TRBJ1-2; D is possibly TRBD1 (6 bases). With 6 bases removed from V and 3 bases from J, the gap between germline ends came to 8 bases. The CDR3 spans 12 residues. Germline CDR1 reads LNHDA; CDR2 reads SQIVND (reference sequence). CDR3 DNA: TGTGCCAGTAGACAGGGTTACTATGGCTACACCTTC. It translates to CASRQGYYGYTF.